This T cell receptor beta chain was sequenced for a study of CD8+ T cells in alopecia areata. For the study at large: It was oral tofacitinib, at 5 to 10 mg twice daily, that treated patients received. Study conclusions and caveats: During tofacitinib treatment, many expanded lesional clones remained in scalp and blood. With patients, TCR sharing proved less clear than in mice, a difference possibly related to HLA.

V dropped 0 bases and J dropped 4 bases, with 13 bases sitting between them. In germline, CDR1 is LGHNT, CDR2 FRNRAP. The CDR3 totals 16 residues. The treatment denotes: oral pan-JAK inhibitor, 5-10 mg twice daily. Patients with alopecia areata provided lesional scalp punch biopsies as well as peripheral blood. RNA extraction was followed by reverse transcription into cDNA, which acted as the sequencing template. The assay was immunoSEQ multiplex PCR, and TCRdb's table has in-frame clones only and misses some. The sample lists about 190,000 clones, 50% to 70% occurring once. This clone was counted a single time. Its specificity is not known.

This TCR came from a human donor with alopecia areata. The chain recombines TRBV12-5 with TRBJ2-1; no clear D gene. The source was CD4+ T cells sorted from blood, collected between weeks 49 and 50, from a patient treated with tofacitinib. CDR3 DNA sequence: TGTGCTAGTGGTTTGGTGGTGAGTGGGAAGTACAATGAGCAGTTCTTC. It specifies CASGLVVSGKYNEQFF.